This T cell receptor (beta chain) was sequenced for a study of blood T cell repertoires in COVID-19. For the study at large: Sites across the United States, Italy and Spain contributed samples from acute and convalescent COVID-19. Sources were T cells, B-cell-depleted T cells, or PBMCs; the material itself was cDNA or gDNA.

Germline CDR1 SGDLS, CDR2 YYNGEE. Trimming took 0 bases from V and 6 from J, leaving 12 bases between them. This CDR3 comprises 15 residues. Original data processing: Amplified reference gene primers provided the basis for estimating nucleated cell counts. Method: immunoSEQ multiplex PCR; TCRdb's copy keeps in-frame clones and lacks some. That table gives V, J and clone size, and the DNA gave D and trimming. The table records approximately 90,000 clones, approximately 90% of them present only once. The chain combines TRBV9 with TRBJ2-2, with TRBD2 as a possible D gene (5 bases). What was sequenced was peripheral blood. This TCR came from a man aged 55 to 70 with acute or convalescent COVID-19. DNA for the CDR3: TGTGCCAGCAGCGTAGTGCTAGCCTCCGCCGGGGAGCTGTTTTTT. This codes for CASSVVLASAGELFF.